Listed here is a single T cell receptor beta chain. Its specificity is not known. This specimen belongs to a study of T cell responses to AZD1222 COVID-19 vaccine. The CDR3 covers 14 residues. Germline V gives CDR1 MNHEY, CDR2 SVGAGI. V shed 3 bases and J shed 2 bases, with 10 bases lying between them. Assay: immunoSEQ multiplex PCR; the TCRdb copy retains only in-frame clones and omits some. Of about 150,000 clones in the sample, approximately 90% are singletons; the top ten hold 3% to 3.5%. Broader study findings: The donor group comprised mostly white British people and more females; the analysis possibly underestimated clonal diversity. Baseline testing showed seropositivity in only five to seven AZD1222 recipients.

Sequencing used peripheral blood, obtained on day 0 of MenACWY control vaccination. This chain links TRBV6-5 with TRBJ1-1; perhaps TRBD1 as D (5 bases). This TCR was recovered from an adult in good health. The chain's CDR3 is CASSYWQGNTEAFF. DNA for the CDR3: TGTGCCAGCAGTTATTGGCAGGGCAACACTGAAGCTTTCTTT.